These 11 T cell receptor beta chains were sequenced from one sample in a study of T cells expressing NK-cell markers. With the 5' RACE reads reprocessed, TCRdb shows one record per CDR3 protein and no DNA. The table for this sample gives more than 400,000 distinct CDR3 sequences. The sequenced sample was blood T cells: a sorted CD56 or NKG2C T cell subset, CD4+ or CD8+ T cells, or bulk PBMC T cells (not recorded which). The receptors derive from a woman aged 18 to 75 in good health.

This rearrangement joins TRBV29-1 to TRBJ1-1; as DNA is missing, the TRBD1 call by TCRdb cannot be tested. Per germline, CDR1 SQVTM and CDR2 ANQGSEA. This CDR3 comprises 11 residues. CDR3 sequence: CSGFTGKEAFF. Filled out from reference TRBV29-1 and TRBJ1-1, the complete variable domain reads SAVISQKPSRDICQRGTSLTIQCQVDSQVTMMFWYRQQPGQSLTLIATANQGSEATYESGFVIDKFPISRPNLTFSTLTVSNMSPEDSSIYLCSGFTGKEAFFGQGTRLTVV.

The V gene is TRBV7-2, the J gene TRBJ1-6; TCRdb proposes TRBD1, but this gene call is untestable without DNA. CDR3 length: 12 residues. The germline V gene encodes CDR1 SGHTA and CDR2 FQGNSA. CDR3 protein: CASSLGGAIRHF.

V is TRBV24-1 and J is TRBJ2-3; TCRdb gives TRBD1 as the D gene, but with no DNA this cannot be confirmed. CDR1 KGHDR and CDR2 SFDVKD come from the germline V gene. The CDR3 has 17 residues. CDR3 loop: CATSDLPGQGSTDTQYF.

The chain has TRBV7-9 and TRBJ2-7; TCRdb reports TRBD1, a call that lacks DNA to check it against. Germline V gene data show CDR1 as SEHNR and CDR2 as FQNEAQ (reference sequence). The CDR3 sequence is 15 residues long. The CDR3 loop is CASSTTGQGHYEQYF.

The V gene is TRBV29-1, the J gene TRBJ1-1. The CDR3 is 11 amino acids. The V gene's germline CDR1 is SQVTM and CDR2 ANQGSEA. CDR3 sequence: CSGLETSEAFF.

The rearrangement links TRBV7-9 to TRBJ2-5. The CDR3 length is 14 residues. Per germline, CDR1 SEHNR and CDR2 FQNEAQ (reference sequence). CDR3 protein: CASSLALRGETQYF.

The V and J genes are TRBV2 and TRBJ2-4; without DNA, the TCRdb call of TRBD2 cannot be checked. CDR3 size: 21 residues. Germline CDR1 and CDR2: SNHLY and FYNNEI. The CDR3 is CASSASGPGLAVLLAKNIQYF.

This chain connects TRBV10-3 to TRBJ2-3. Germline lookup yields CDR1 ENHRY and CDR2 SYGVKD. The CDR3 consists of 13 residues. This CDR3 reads CAILETSTDTQYF.

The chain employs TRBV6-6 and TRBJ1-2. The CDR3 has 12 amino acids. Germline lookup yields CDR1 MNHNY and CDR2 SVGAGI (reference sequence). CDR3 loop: CASSSSFYGYTF.

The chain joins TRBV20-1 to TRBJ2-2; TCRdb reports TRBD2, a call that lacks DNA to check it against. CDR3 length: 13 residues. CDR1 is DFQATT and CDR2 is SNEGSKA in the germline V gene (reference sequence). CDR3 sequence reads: CSVWRGNAGELFF.

CDR3: CASSPGQGRYGYTF. V usage is TRBV5-6 and J usage is TRBJ1-2; there is no DNA to check the TCRdb D call of TRBD1. Germline assignment: CDR1 SGHDT and CDR2 YYEEEE. The CDR3 totals 14 residues.